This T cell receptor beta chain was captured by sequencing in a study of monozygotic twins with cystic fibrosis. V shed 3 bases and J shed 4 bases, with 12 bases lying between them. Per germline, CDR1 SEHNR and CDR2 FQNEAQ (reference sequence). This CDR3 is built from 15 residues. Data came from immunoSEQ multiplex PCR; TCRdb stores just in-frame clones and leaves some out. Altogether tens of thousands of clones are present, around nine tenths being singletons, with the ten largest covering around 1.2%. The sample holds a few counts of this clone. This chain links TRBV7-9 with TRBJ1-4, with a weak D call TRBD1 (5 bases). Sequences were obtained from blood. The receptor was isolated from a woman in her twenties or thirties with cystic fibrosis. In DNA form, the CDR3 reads TGTGCCAGCAGCTTCATTCAGGGCGATAATGAAAAACTGTTTTTT. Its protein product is CASSFIQGDNEKLFF.